The source of this TCR beta chain is a study of OX40 agonist ivuxolimab in advanced cancers. Overall study context: An agonistic human IgG2 monoclonal antibody against OX40 (CD134) was given.

Data came from immunoSEQ multiplex PCR; TCRdb stores just in-frame clones and leaves some out. The table lists roughly 53,000 clones, roughly 80% of them singletons, with roughly 4.5% in the top ten. The germline V gene has CDR1 GTSNPN and CDR2 SVGIG (reference sequence). The CDR3 sequence is 19 residues long. Trimming removed 0 bases from V and 0 bases from J; junction bases left unmatched: 7. Sequencing used CD4+ or CD8+ T cells sorted from blood, obtained in a trial of the OX40 agonist ivuxolimab. This clonotype was sampled from an adult with an advanced solid tumor such as melanoma, head and neck, liver or kidney cancer. V usage is TRBV30 and J usage is TRBJ2-3; 15 bases map to TRBD2. Here the CDR3 DNA reads TGTGCCTGGAGTGTAGGACTAGCGGGAGGGCCTACTAGCACAGATACGCAGTATTTT. This codes for CAWSVGLAGGPTSTDTQYF.